This T cell receptor (beta chain) was sequenced during a study of CD8 T cells in ankylosing spondylitis. Researchers built TCR beta libraries using quantitative 5'-RACE with molecular barcodes. TCRdb re-called the 5' RACE reads with MiXCR, one entry per CDR3 protein. The table records 500,000 to 650,000 distinct CDR3 sequences, approximately 5.3% of them present only once. The CDR3 has 16 amino acids. In germline, CDR1 is MNHNS, CDR2 SASEGT. The V end lost 6 bases, the J end lost 3 bases, and 20 bases lay between the germline ends. Findings and caveats of the study: There were earlier reports of some motif variants in reactive arthritis synovial fluid and blood. Matched synovial fluid from ankylosing spondylitis patients was reported to be enriched for disease-linked clones. Blood of patients with ankylosing spondylitis appeared to be characterized by a TCR beta motif of eight highly homologous variants.

This clonotype was seen ten or more times. Its antigen is unknown. This receptor was taken from a male donor with ankylosing spondylitis. The chain recombines TRBV6-1 with TRBJ2-5; maybe TRBD1 (6 bases). The sequencing input was blood, either unsorted or a sorted T cell fraction (not recorded which). The DNA for the CDR3 is TGTGCCAGCAGGGACAGAGGGACGGATAGAAAAGAGACCCAGTACTTC. Protein: CASRDRGTDRKETQYF.